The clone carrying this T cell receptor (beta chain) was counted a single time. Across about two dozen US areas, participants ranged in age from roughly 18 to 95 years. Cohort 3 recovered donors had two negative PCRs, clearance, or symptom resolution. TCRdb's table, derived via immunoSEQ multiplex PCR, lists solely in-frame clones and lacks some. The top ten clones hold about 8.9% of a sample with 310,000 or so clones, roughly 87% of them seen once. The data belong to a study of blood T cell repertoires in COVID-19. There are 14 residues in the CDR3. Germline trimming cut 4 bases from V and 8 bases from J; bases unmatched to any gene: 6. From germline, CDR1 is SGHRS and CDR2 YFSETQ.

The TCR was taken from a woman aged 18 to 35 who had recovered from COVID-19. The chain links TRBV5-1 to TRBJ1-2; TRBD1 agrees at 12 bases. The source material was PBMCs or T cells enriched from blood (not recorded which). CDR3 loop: CASSPGQGAQGYTF. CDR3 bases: TGCGCCAGCAGCCCGGGACAGGGGGCGCAAGGCTACACCTTC. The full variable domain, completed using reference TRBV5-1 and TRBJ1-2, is KAGVTQTPRYLIKTRGQQVTLSCSPISGHRSVSWYQQTPGQGLQFLFEYFSETQRNKGNFPGRFSGRQFSNSRSEMNVSTLELGDSALYLCASSPGQGAQGYTFGSGTRLTVV.